This T cell receptor beta chain derives from a study of cytomegalovirus exposure and HLA in healthy donors. General observations from the study: Follow-up analysis seemed to connect common viral pathogens with several of the most significant clusters identified. Listed as cytomegalovirus-associated were 164 TCR beta chains.

The CDR3 spans 14 residues. Trimming removed 1 base at V and 2 bases at J, with 8 bases between. Germline CDR1 and CDR2: SGHVS and FQNEAQ. Notes on this clone: Its antigen is as yet unknown.

PCR amplification relied on 60 Vbeta primers (plus 13 Jbeta primers). The method was immunoSEQ multiplex PCR; TCRdb's version includes in-frame clones alone and lacks a portion of them. This sample has about 130,000 clones, with 80% found just once. This receptor was obtained from a middle-aged woman in good health and CMV-seronegative. Sequencing was done on a sample of PBMCs. This chain links TRBV7-8 with TRBJ1-2; D perhaps matches TRBD1 (6 bases). This CDR3 reads CASSLDRANYGYTF. The CDR3 nucleotides read TGTGCCAGCAGCTTAGACAGGGCGAACTATGGCTACACCTTC.